Shown below are 5 T cell receptor beta chains from a single sample sequenced in a study of shared clonotypes between healthy human individuals (dated by TCRdb to 2018 to 2020). The library was obtained by the immunoSEQ multiplex PCR assay. TCRdb took over this immuneACCESS table, retaining in-frame rearrangements with V and J assigned. Such tables are incomplete; in checked studies, under half of the missing clones stem from an unresolved V gene, and the remainder is unexplained. The sample contains some 1,900,000 clones, over 85% of them found a single time. Approximately 1.2% of the sample rests with the top ten. For the CD8 naive samples, CD45RO-negative cells were positively selected for CCR7, yielding a CD45RA+CCR7+ population from which TemRA cells were excluded. The material sequenced was naive CD8+ T cells sorted from blood. Explained via the paper, the cell subset or site label denotes: CD45RA+CCR7+. The receptors were sampled from a man between 18 and 35 years old in good health.

This chain joins TRBV4-1 and TRBJ2-3; TRBD2 might be the D (6 bases). Germline V gives CDR1 MGHRA, CDR2 YSYEKL. This CDR3 region has 14 residues. V gave up 4 bases and J gave up 6 bases, with 14 bases separating them. Written as DNA, the CDR3 is TGCGCCAGCAGCCCTTTTCTCGGGAGCGATACGCAGTATTTT. The encoded protein is CASSPFLGSDTQYF.

The chain employs TRBV27 and TRBJ1-1; tentative D call: TRBD1 (5 bases). Germline V gene sequence: CDR1 MNHEY, CDR2 SMNVEV (reference sequence). The CDR3 totals 15 residues. V dropped 7 bases and J dropped 1 base, with 16 bases sitting between them. This chain's CDR3 is CASNIWGRGNTEAFF. The CDR3 DNA follows: TGTGCCAGCAACATTTGGGGACGGGGGAACACTGAAGCTTTCTTT.

The chain employs TRBV27 and TRBJ2-1, with 8 bases lining up with TRBD1. Trimming took 6 bases from V and 1 from J; bases not matched to a gene: 5. Germline V gene data show CDR1 as MNHEY and CDR2 as SMNVEV (reference sequence). This CDR3 region has 15 residues. CDR3 protein: CASSHGQGSYNEQFF. The CDR3 nucleotides are TGTGCCAGCAGCCACGGACAGGGATCCTACAATGAGCAGTTCTTC.

The chain couples TRBV13 to TRBJ1-5; the D gene is possibly TRBD1 (6 bases). In germline, CDR1 is PRHDT, CDR2 FYEKMQ (reference sequence). This CDR3 contains 18 residues. Trimming cost V 6 bases and J 7 bases, with 28 bases left between them. CDR3 sequence: CASSFRGGRGQWNQPQHF. DNA of the CDR3: TGTGCCAGCAGTTTCAGGGGAGGCAGGGGTCAGTGGAACCAGCCCCAGCATTTT.

This chain uses TRBV6-1 with TRBJ2-3; D ambiguous. Germline V lookup: CDR1 MNHNS, CDR2 SASEGT. The CDR3 spans 16 residues. Trimming shortened V by 4 bases and J by 2 bases, and 16 bases separated the two germline ends. CDR3: CASSGEIPSHTDTQYF. For the CDR3, the DNA is TGTGCCAGCAGTGGGGAAATACCATCTCACACAGATACGCAGTATTTT.